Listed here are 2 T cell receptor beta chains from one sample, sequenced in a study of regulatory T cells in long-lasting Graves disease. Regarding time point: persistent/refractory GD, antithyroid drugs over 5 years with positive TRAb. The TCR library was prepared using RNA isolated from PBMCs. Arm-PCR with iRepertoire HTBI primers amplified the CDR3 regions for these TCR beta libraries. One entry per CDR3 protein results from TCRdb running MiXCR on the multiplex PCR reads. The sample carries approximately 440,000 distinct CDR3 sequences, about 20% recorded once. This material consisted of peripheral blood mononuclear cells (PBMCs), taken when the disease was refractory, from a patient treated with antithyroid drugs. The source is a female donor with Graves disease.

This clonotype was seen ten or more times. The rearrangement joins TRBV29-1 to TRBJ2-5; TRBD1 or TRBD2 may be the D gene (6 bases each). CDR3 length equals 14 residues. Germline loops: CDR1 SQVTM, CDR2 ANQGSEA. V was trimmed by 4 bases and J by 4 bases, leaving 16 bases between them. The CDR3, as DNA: TGCAGCGTTGGATGGGGGGCGCCGGGAGAGACCCAGTACTTC. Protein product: CSVGWGAPGETQYF. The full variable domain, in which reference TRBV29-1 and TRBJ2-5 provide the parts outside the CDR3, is SAVISQKPSRDICQRGTSLTIQCQVDSQVTMMFWYRQQPGQSLTLIATANQGSEATYESGFVIDKFPISRPNLTFSTLTVSNMSPEDSSIYLCSVGWGAPGETQYFGPGTRLLVL.

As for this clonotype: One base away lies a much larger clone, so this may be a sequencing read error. The chain's CDR3 is CASSPTSGLADSEQYF. In nucleotides, the CDR3 is TGTGCCAGCAGTCCAACTAGCGGCCTCGCCGACTCTGAGCAGTACTTC. The gene calls are TRBV6-2 or TRBV6-3 and TRBJ2-7; TRBD2 aligns across 8 bases. V trimming: 5 bases; J trimming: 7 bases; junction bases outside the gene matches: 16. The germline gives CDR1 MNHEY, CDR2 SVGEGT. The CDR3 is 16 amino acids.